What follows is one TCR beta chain and its context. Its specificity is unknown. The data originate from a study of cytomegalovirus exposure and HLA in healthy donors. This CDR3 spans 16 amino acids. Trimming stripped 2 bases from V and 4 bases from J, with 17 bases between. The V gene's germline CDR1 is MNHEY and CDR2 SVGAGI. Study conclusions and caveats: Subsequent analysis revealed that first-cohort TCR clusters tended to co-occur in the 120 or so validation repertoires. It was reported that the classifier diagnosed cytomegalovirus status with high specificity and sensitivity in both the original and validation cohorts.

Repertoires were generated with immunoSEQ multiplex PCR, while TCRdb's copy carries only in-frame clones and drops some. The sample lists 250,000 to 400,000 clones, nearly 90% occurring once. This receptor was identified in a man aged 25 to 40 in good health and CMV-seronegative. The genes are TRBV6-5 and TRBJ1-1; D ambiguous. Sequences were obtained from PBMCs. The DNA of the CDR3 is TGTGCCAGCAGTTACCAATCGCCCGGGTGGAGCACTGAAGCTTTCTTT. Its protein product is CASSYQSPGWSTEAFF.